A single sample is the source of the 14 T cell receptor beta chains below, sequenced in a study of T cell responses to AZD1222 COVID-19 vaccine. Sequencing used immunoSEQ multiplex PCR; TCRdb keeps in-frame clones, though not all of them. This table has some 150,000 clones, around nine tenths appearing once. Here the sequenced sample was peripheral blood, taken 28 days after the second AZD1222 dose. These TCRs come from an adult who received the AZD1222 COVID-19 vaccine.

The V and J genes are TRBV4-1 and TRBJ2-7, with D perhaps being TRBD1 or TRBD2 (5 bases each). This CDR3 region has 17 residues. The V and J ends lost 4 bases and 2 bases respectively, with 21 bases between them. Per germline, CDR1 MGHRA and CDR2 YSYEKL. CDR3 protein: CASSRDAGSGIPYEQYF. The CDR3 DNA is TGCGCCAGCAGCCGGGACGCAGGTTCGGGGATCCCCTACGAGCAGTACTTC.

This clone was counted a single time. V gene TRBV6-5 combines with J gene TRBJ2-1, with 7 bases matching TRBD2. J lost 0 bases, V lost 10 bases, and 9 bases had no gene match. The CDR3 has 15 residues. The germline gives CDR1 MNHEY, CDR2 SVGAGI. CDR3 sequence: CATASGANSYNEQFF. Written as DNA, the CDR3 is TGTGCCACCGCCAGCGGGGCAAACTCCTACAATGAGCAGTTCTTC.

This rearrangement joins TRBV7-9 to TRBJ2-7; D remains unclear. V was pared by 3 bases and J by 6 bases, with 9 bases between. The CDR3 has 12 residues. Per germline, CDR1 SEHNR and CDR2 FQNEAQ (reference sequence). For the CDR3, the DNA is TGTGCCAGCAGCTTTGATGGGTCCGAGCAGTACTTC. Translation gives CASSFDGSEQYF.

V usage is TRBV29-1 and J usage is TRBJ2-5; the match to TRBD2 covers 14 bases. The CDR3 has 15 amino acids. Per the germline V gene, CDR1 is SQVTM and CDR2 is ANQGSEA. This CDR3 reads CSADRLAGGPVTQYF. The CDR3 nucleotides are TGCAGTGCCGATAGACTAGCGGGAGGGCCGGTGACCCAGTACTTC.

The chain combines TRBV28 with TRBJ2-7, with D tentatively TRBD1 (6 bases). Germline CDR1 MDHEN, CDR2 SYDVKM. The CDR3 runs 14 residues. V lost 5 bases, J lost 0 bases, and 11 bases lay in between. The CDR3 coding sequence is TGTGCCAGCAGTCCCGGGACAAACTCCTACGAGCAGTACTTC. Protein: CASSPGTNSYEQYF.

The gene calls are TRBV18 and TRBJ1-6, with TRBD1 identical over 8 bases. Germline V CDR1 and CDR2: KGHSH, LQKENI. This CDR3 has 15 residues. Losses at the gene ends were 5 bases for V and 8 bases for J; bases not matched to a gene: 8. CDR3 nucleotide sequence: TGTGCCAGCTCATCTCGGGACAGGCAATATTCACCCCTCCACTTT. This encodes CASSSRDRQYSPLHF.

The chain recombines TRBV7-9 with TRBJ2-3; D call uncertain. With 1 base removed from V and 1 base from J, the gap between germline ends came to 9 bases. Germline V gene sequence: CDR1 SEHNR, CDR2 FQNEAQ (reference sequence). The CDR3 contains 15 residues. CDR3 residues: CASSLEVVRTDTQYF. For the CDR3, the DNA is TGTGCCAGCAGCTTAGAAGTGGTACGCACAGATACGCAGTATTTT.

V gene TRBV6-6 combines with J gene TRBJ2-1; 7 bases fit TRBD2. Trimming cost V 5 bases and J 8 bases; bases outside gene matches: 15. The germline gives CDR1 MNHNY, CDR2 SVGAGI (reference sequence). CDR3 length: 16 residues. In nucleotides, the CDR3 is TGTGCCAGCAGTCCCGATCGGGAGGCCACGGTCCATGAGCAGTTCTTC. Residues: CASSPDREATVHEQFF.

This chain joins TRBV28 and TRBJ2-7; 11 nucleotides align to TRBD1. Germline CDR1 reads MDHEN; CDR2 reads SYDVKM. Trimming took 7 bases from V and 3 from J; bases not matched to a gene: 8. The CDR3 loop spans 15 amino acids. This CDR3 reads CASTIDGTGGYEQYF. The CDR3 DNA sequence: TGTGCCAGCACGATCGACGGGACAGGGGGCTACGAGCAGTACTTC.

This chain uses TRBV12-3 or TRBV12-4 with TRBJ1-2; D call uncertain. V was clipped by 1 base and J by 2 bases, with 5 bases between them. The CDR3 is 13 residues long. The CDR3 is CASSLGLNYGYTF. CDR3 nucleotides: TGTGCCAGCAGTTTAGGGCTGAACTATGGCTACACCTTC.

The chain couples TRBV19 to TRBJ1-1; D not resolved. Germline V gene data show CDR1 as LNHDA and CDR2 as SQIVND (reference sequence). V was shortened by 3 bases and J by 2 bases, with 10 bases between the two germline ends. CDR3 length equals 14 residues. CDR3 nucleotide sequence: TGTGCCAGTAGTATCCAGACAAGAAACACTGAAGCTTTCTTT. This translates into CASSIQTRNTEAFF.

The chain joins TRBV27 to TRBJ1-5; no clear D gene. V lost 8 bases to trimming and J lost 0 bases, with 17 bases between them. CDR1 is MNHEY and CDR2 is SMNVEV in the germline V gene (reference sequence). This CDR3 comprises 16 residues. The CDR3 DNA is TGTGCCAGCCATAAGGGAGTTGGATATAGCAATCAGCCCCAGCATTTT. Translating gives CASHKGVGYSNQPQHF.

The genes are TRBV15 and TRBJ1-5; maybe TRBD1 (6 bases). V lost 4 bases and J 3 bases, leaving 16 bases between the germline ends. Germline V gives CDR1 LNHNV, CDR2 YYDKDF (reference sequence). This CDR3 has 16 amino acids. The DNA for the CDR3 is TGTGCCACCAGCACCAGGACAGTGCCCTTCAATCAGCCCCAGCATTTT. Residues: CATSTRTVPFNQPQHF.

The chain uses TRBV30 and TRBJ1-6; 8 bases agree with TRBD1. This CDR3 has 14 amino acids. With V trimmed by 2 bases and J by 10 bases, 7 bases remained unmatched. Germline V gene lookup returns CDR1 GTSNPN and CDR2 SVGIG (reference sequence). The CDR3 nucleotides read TGTGCCTGGAGTTCGACAGGGGTCTACTCACCCCTCCACTTT. It is translated as CAWSSTGVYSPLHF.